This T cell receptor beta chain was documented in a study of cytomegalovirus exposure and HLA in healthy donors. The PCR employed 60 Vbeta primers together with 13 Jbeta primers. Only in-frame clones appear in the TCRdb table, and some are missing; sequencing was by immunoSEQ multiplex PCR. In the table there are about 190,000 clones, 65% to 80% of which are singletons. Per the germline V gene, CDR1 is ENHRY and CDR2 is SYGVKD. The CDR3 loop spans 13 amino acids. The V and J ends lost 2 bases and 4 bases respectively, with 5 bases between them. The TCR was taken from a man under 40 in good health and CMV-seropositive. V gene TRBV10-3 combines with J gene TRBJ2-2; D is perhaps TRBD2 (5 bases). Material: PBMCs. CDR3 sequence reads: CAISELATGELFF. CDR3 bases: TGTGCCATCAGTGAGCTAGCCACCGGGGAGCTGTTTTTT.